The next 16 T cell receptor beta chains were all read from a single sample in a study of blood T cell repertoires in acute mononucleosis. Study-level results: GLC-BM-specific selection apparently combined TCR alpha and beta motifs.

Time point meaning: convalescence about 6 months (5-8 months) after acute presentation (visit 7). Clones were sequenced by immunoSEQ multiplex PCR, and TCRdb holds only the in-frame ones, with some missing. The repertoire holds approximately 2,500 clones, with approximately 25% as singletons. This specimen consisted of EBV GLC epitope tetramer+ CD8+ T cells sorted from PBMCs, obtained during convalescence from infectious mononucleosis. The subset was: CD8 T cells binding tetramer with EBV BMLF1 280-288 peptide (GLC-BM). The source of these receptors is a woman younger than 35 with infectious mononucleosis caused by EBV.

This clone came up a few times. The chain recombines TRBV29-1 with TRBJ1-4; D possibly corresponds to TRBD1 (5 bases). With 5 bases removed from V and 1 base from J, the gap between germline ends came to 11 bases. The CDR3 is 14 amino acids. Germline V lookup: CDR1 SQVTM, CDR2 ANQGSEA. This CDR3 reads CSVPPGGTNEKLFF. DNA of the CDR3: TGCAGCGTTCCTCCCGGGGGAACTAATGAAAAACTGTTTTTT.

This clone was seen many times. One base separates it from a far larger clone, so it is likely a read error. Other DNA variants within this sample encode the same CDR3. Written as DNA, the CDR3 is TGTGCCAGCAGCCCCGGACTAGCGGGGGGGCTCTGGCTCTTCAATGAGCAGTTCTTC. It codes for CASSPGLAGGLWLFNEQFF. The chain is built from TRBV21-1 and TRBJ2-1; TRBD2 was called by the table and not checked on the DNA. TRBV21-1 is recorded as a pseudogene. The CDR3 extends over 19 amino acids.

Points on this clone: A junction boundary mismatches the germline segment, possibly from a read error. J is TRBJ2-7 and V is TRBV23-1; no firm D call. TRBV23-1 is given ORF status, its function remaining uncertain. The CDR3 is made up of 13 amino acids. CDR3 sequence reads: CASSLSFSYEQYF. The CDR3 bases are TGTGCCAGCAGCTTAAGTTTCAGCTACGAGCAGTACTTC.

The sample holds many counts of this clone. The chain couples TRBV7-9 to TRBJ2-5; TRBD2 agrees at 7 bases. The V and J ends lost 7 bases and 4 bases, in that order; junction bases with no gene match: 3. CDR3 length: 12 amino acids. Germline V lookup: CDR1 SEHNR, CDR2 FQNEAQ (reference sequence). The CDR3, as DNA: TGTGCCAGCACGACGGGAGGAGAGACCCAGTACTTC. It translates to CASTTGGETQYF.

The CDR3: CASSNLPGNNTGELFF. The CDR3 DNA reads as TGTGCCAGCAGCAACCTCCCCGGGAATAACACCGGGGAGCTGTTTTTT. The chain carries TRBV27 and TRBJ2-2, with D possibly TRBD2 on 5 matching bases. The CDR3 has 16 residues. With 6 bases removed from V and 2 bases from J, the gap between germline ends came to 16 bases. CDR1 and CDR2 (germline): MNHEY, SMNVEV (reference sequence).

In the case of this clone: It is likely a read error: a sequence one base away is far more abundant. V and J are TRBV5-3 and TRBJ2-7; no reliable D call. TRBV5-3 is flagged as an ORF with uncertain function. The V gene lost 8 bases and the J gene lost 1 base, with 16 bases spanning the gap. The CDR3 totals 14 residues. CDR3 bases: TGTGCCAGCAGCCAAATTGCAGGATCCTACGAGCAGTACTTC. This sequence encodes CASSQIAGSYEQYF.

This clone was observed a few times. CDR3 loop: CSVGHGVTNEKLFF. In DNA form, the CDR3 reads TGCAGCGTAGGACATGGGGTGACTAATGAAAAACTGTTTTTT. The chain combines TRBV29-1 with TRBJ1-4; tentative D call: TRBD1 (5 bases). CDR3 length: 14 amino acids. Per germline, CDR1 SQVTM and CDR2 ANQGSEA. Trimming cost V 6 bases and J 2 bases, with 13 bases left between them.

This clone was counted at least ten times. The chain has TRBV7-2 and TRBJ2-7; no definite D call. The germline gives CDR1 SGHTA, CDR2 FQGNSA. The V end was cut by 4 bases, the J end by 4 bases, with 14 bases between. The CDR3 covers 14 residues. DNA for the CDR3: TGTGCCAGCAGCTCCGGCGGTGTACGGTACGAGCAGTACTTC. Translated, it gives CASSSGGVRYEQYF. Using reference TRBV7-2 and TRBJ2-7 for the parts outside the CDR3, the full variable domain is GAGVSQSPSNKVTEKGKDVELRCDPISGHTALYWYRQSLGQGLEFLIYFQGNSAPDKSGLPSDRFSAERTGGSVSTLTIQRTQQEDSAVYLCASSSGGVRYEQYFGPGTRLTVT.

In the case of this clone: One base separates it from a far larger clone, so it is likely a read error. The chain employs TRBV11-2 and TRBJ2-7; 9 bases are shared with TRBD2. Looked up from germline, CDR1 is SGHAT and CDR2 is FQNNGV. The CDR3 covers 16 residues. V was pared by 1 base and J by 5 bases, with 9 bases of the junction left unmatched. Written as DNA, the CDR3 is TGTGCCAGCAGCTTAGCTTGGGGAGCGGGGGGAAACGAGCAGTACTTC. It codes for CASSLAWGAGGNEQYF.

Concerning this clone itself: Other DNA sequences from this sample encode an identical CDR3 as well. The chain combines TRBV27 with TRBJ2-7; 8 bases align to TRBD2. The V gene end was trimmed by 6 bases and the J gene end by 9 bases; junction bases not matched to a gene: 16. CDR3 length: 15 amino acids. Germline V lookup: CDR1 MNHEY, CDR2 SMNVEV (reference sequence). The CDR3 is CASSSRGGGWRGQYF. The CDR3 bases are TGTGCCAGCAGCTCCCGGGGGGGTGGGTGGCGGGGGCAGTACTTC.

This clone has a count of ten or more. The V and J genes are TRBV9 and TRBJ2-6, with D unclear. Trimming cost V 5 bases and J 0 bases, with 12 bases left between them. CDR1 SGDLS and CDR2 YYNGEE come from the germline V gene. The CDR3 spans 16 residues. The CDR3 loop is CASRIRTGSGANVLTF. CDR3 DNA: TGTGCCAGCAGAATTCGCACGGGCTCTGGGGCCAACGTCCTGACTTTC.

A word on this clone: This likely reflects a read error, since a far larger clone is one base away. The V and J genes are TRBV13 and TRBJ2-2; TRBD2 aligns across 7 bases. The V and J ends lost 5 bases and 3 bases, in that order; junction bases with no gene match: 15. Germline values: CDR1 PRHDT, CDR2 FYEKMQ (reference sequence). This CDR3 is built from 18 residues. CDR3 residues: CASSQDPPTSFDTGELFF. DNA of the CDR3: TGTGCCAGCAGCCAAGATCCCCCGACTAGCTTCGACACCGGGGAGCTGTTTTTT. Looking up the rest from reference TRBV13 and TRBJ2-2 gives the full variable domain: AAGVIQSPRHLIKEKRETATLKCYPIPRHDTVYWYQQGPGQDPQFLISFYEKMQSDKGSIPDRFSAQQFSDYHSELNMSSLELGDSALYFCASSQDPPTSFDTGELFFGEGSRLTVL.

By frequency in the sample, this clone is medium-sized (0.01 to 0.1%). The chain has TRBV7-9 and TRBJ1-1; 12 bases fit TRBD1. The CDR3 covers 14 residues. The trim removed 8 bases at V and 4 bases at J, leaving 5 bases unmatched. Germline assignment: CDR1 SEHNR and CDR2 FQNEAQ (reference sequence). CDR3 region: CASVGTGGFTEAFF. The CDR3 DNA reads TGTGCCAGCGTGGGGACAGGGGGCTTCACTGAAGCTTTCTTT. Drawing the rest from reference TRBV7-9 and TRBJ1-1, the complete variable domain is DTGVSQNPRHKITKRGQNVTFRCDPISEHNRLYWYRQTLGQGPEFLTYFQNEAQLEKSRLLSDRFSAERPKGSFSTLEIQRTEQGDSAMYLCASVGTGGFTEAFFGQGTRLTVV.

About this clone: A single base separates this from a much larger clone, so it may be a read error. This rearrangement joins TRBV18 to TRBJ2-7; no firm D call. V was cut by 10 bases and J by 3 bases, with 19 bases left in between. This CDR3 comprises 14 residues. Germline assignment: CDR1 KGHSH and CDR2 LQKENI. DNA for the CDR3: TGTGCCATCAGTGATGACCGAAGCGACTACGAGCAGTACTTC. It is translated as CAISDDRSDYEQYF.

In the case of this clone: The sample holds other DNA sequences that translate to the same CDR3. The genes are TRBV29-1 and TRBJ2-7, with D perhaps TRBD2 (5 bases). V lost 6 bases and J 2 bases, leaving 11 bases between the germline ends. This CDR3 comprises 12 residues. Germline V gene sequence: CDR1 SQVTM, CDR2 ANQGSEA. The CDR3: CSVDDGAYEQYF. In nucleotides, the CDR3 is TGCAGCGTGGACGACGGGGCCTACGAGCAGTACTTC.

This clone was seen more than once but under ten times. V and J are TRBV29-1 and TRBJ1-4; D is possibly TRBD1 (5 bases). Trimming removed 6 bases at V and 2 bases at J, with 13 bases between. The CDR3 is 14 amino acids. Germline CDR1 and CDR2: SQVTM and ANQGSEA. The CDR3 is CSVGLGGTNEKLFF. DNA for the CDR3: TGCAGCGTAGGTCTGGGGGGGACTAATGAAAAACTGTTTTTT.